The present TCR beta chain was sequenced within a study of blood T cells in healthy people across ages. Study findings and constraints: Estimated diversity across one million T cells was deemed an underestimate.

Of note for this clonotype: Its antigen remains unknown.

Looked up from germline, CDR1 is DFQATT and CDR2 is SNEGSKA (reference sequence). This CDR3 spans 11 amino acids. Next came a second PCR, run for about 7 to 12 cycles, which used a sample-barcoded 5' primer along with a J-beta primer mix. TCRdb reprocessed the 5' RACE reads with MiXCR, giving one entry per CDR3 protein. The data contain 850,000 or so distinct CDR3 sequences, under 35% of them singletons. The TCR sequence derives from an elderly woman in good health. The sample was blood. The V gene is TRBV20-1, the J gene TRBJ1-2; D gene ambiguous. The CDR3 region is CMPGVVNGYTF. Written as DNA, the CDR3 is TGCATGCCGGGCGTGGTCAATGGCTACACCTTC.